This T cell receptor (beta chain) stems from a study of blood T cell repertoires in COVID-19. In the original processing: Counts of nucleated cells, estimated from reference gene primer amplification, were obtained. This table comes from immunoSEQ multiplex PCR, and its TCRdb copy is limited to in-frame clones, with some not included. The V and J calls and clone size come from that table; D and trimming were worked out from the DNA. The repertoire holds over 95,000 clones, 75% to 85% seen once, with about 10% in the top ten. This clone was found a few times. V shed 7 bases and J shed 1 base, with 11 bases lying between them. This CDR3 has 14 amino acids. Germline values: CDR1 MNHEY, CDR2 SVGAGI.

V usage is TRBV6-5 and J usage is TRBJ1-5; D call uncertain. Material: peripheral blood. The sequence was collected from a human donor in a cohort sampled during active COVID-19. CDR3 DNA sequence: TGTGCCAGCATTGGAGGGAACAGCAATCAGCCCCAGCATTTT. This gives the protein CASIGGNSNQPQHF.